This T cell receptor beta chain derives from a study of blood T cell repertoires in COVID-19. The CDR3 covers 16 residues. With 2 bases removed from V and 0 bases from J, the gap between germline ends came to 14 bases. The germline V gene encodes CDR1 GTSNPN and CDR2 SVGIG (reference sequence). Repertoires were generated with immunoSEQ multiplex PCR, while TCRdb's copy carries only in-frame clones and drops some. Among about 410,000 clones listed, around 90% were seen once. The chain combines TRBV30 with TRBJ1-3, with D tentatively TRBD1 (6 bases). The clonotype originates from a man aged 18 to 30 who had recovered from COVID-19. Sequencing was carried out using PBMCs or T cells enriched from blood (not recorded which). CDR3 coding DNA: TGTGCCTGGAGTAATGGGGGCCCTAGCTCTGGAAACACCATATATTTT. Translation gives CAWSNGGPSSGNTIYF.